This passage covers 27 T cell receptor beta chains from one sample sequenced in a study of cytomegalovirus exposure and HLA in healthy donors. Primers included in the PCR were 60 Vbeta and 13 Jbeta primers. TCRdb's table, derived via immunoSEQ multiplex PCR, lists solely in-frame clones and lacks some. The sample carries over 130,000 clones, 65% to 85% recorded once. Sequencing input: PBMCs. The receptors originated from a male donor in good health and CMV-seronegative.

This rearrangement joins TRBV9 to TRBJ2-5; 12 bases agree with TRBD2. CDR1 and CDR2 (germline): SGDLS, YYNGEE. The CDR3 is 15 amino acids. V gave up 3 bases and J gave up 9 bases; unmatched junction bases: 9. This CDR3 is CASSASGGEFEAQYF. In nucleotides, the CDR3 is TGTGCCAGCAGCGCTAGCGGGGGGGAGTTTGAGGCCCAGTACTTC.

The chain couples TRBV29-1 to TRBJ2-7; D unclear. CDR1 and CDR2 (germline): SQVTM, ANQGSEA. The CDR3 loop spans 12 amino acids. Trimming stripped 5 bases from V and 0 bases from J, with 8 bases between. The DNA of the CDR3 is TGCAGCGTTCTACAGAGCTCCTACGAGCAGTACTTC. Its protein product is CSVLQSSYEQYF.

The chain has TRBV27 and TRBJ1-1, with 11 nucleotides matching TRBD1. J gave up 4 bases and V 2 bases, and 6 bases lay outside the gene matches. The germline V gene encodes CDR1 MNHEY and CDR2 SMNVEV (reference sequence). This CDR3 comprises 16 residues. This CDR3 reads CASSLAGQGGGTEAFF. CDR3 in DNA: TGTGCCAGCAGTTTAGCGGGACAGGGGGGGGGCACTGAAGCTTTCTTT.

The rearrangement uses TRBV19 and TRBJ1-1, with D hard to call. V gave up 3 bases and J gave up 3 bases, with 11 bases separating them. The CDR3 consists of 14 residues. Germline CDR1 is LNHDA and CDR2 is SQIVND (reference sequence). The CDR3 sequence: CASSIFTTYTEAFF. CDR3 bases: TGTGCCAGTAGTATTTTCACGACTTACACTGAAGCTTTCTTT.

The chain is built from TRBV7-3 and TRBJ2-5; 9 bases fit TRBD1. Germline assignment: CDR1 SGHTA and CDR2 FQGTGA. V lost 2 bases, J lost 2 bases, and 3 bases stayed unmatched. This CDR3 contains 15 residues. Here the CDR3 DNA reads TGTGCCAGCAGCTTAGGGGACAGGGCGCAAGAGACCCAGTACTTC. Its protein product is CASSLGDRAQETQYF. Supplemented by reference TRBV7-3 and TRBJ2-5, the full variable domain reads GAGVSQTPSNKVTEKGKYVELRCDPISGHTALYWYRQSLGQGPEFLIYFQGTGAADDSGLPNDRFFAVRPEGSVSTLKIQRTERGDSAVYLCASSLGDRAQETQYFGPGTRLLVL.

The gene calls are TRBV6-6 and TRBJ1-1; 8 positions match TRBD1. Germline V gene lookup returns CDR1 MNHNY and CDR2 SVGAGI (reference sequence). Losses at the gene ends were 6 bases for V and 10 bases for J; bases not matched to a gene: 16. The CDR3 has 15 amino acids. The CDR3 loop is CASRYRDRTFQGAFF. CDR3 bases: TGTGCCAGCAGATACCGGGACAGGACCTTCCAGGGAGCTTTCTTT.

This chain uses TRBV10-3 with TRBJ2-6, with 8 bases lining up with TRBD1. CDR1 and CDR2 (germline): ENHRY, SYGVKD. V shed 7 bases, J shed 10 bases, and the junction held 6 bases outside the gene matches. The CDR3 is 13 amino acids. This CDR3 is CAITPGQANVLTF. The CDR3 DNA reads as TGTGCCATCACCCCGGGACAGGCGAACGTCCTGACTTTC.

The CDR3 sequence is CASSTIAPATDTQYF. The CDR3 DNA follows: TGTGCCAGCAGCACCATAGCGCCCGCCACAGATACGCAGTATTTT. The chain employs TRBV7-2 and TRBJ2-3, with a possible D match to TRBD2 (5 bases). CDR3 length equals 15 residues. Germline CDR1 reads SGHTA; CDR2 reads FQGNSA. Trimming took 5 bases from V and 2 from J, leaving 14 bases between them.

The chain carries TRBV6-5 and TRBJ1-5, with a tentative D call TRBD1 (6 bases). Germline CDR1 MNHEY, CDR2 SVGAGI. The ends were cut back, 5 bases at V and 7 bases at J, with 15 bases in the middle. This CDR3 spans 14 amino acids. The CDR3 sequence: CASSPGQRGQPQHF. DNA of the CDR3: TGTGCCAGCAGTCCCGGACAGCGGGGGCAGCCCCAGCATTTT.

The CDR3 region is CASSTTGNTEAFF. The CDR3 DNA is TGTGCCAGTAGTACGACAGGGAACACTGAAGCTTTCTTT. The rearrangement joins TRBV19 to TRBJ1-1; tentative D call: TRBD1 (6 bases). The V and J ends lost 4 bases and 1 base respectively, with 7 bases between them. CDR1 is LNHDA and CDR2 is SQIVND in the germline V gene (reference sequence). The CDR3 runs to 13 residues.

The rearrangement joins TRBV7-2 to TRBJ2-1, with 8 bases lining up with TRBD2. The CDR3 has 16 amino acids. CDR1 SGHTA and CDR2 FQGNSA come from the germline V gene. After removal of 5 bases from V and 0 bases from J, the junction contained 6 bases not matched to a gene. This CDR3 reads CASSPGGSFSYNEQFF. The CDR3 nucleotides read TGTGCCAGCAGCCCGGGGGGGTCATTCTCCTACAATGAGCAGTTCTTC.

A single count supports this clone. The chain combines TRBV4-3 with TRBJ1-1, with D maybe TRBD1 (6 bases). The V gene's germline CDR1 is LGHNA and CDR2 YSLEER. V was pared by 1 base and J by 8 bases, with 14 bases between. CDR3 length: 14 residues. CDR3: CASSQGGGPGEAFF. CDR3 nucleotide sequence: TGCGCCAGCAGCCAAGGGGGGGGGCCCGGCGAAGCTTTCTTT.

This chain uses TRBV10-3 with TRBJ2-1; 7 bases map to TRBD2. The junction had 9 bases not matched to a gene; V was cut back by 8 bases and J by 5 bases. Germline V gene sequence: CDR1 ENHRY, CDR2 SYGVKD. This CDR3 has 14 residues. The CDR3 DNA reads TGTGCCATCCAGGAGGCGGGAGCTAACAATGAGCAGTTCTTC. Its protein product is CAIQEAGANNEQFF.

This clone is labeled as medium-sized. V and J are TRBV6-5 and TRBJ2-7; 9 bases agree with TRBD1. Germline CDR1 and CDR2: MNHEY and SVGAGI. CDR3 length equals 16 residues. V lost 0 bases and J lost 2; bases outside the gene matches: 5. Here the CDR3 DNA reads TGTGCCAGCAGTTACTCCCCGGGACAGGGAACCTACGAGCAGTACTTC. It translates to CASSYSPGQGTYEQYF.

The V gene is TRBV4-3, the J gene TRBJ2-3, with 8 nucleotides matching TRBD1. The germline V gene encodes CDR1 LGHNA and CDR2 YSLEER. After removal of 1 base from V and 1 base from J, the junction contained 1 base not matched to a gene. This CDR3 region has 15 residues. The CDR3 here is CASSQAGQGTDTQYF. The CDR3 DNA follows: TGCGCCAGCAGCCAAGCGGGACAGGGCACAGATACGCAGTATTTT.

The chain joins TRBV2 to TRBJ2-7; TRBD2 agrees at 7 bases. CDR3 length: 15 residues. Germline CDR1 and CDR2: SNHLY and FYNNEI. V lost 7 bases to trimming and J lost 0 bases; unmatched junction nucleotides: 9. The CDR3 protein is CASKWEGSSSYEQYF. The CDR3 DNA is TGTGCCAGCAAGTGGGAGGGCTCGTCCTCCTACGAGCAGTACTTC.

The chain has TRBV19 and TRBJ2-3; 9 bases are shared with TRBD2. Per germline, CDR1 LNHDA and CDR2 SQIVND (reference sequence). The CDR3 is 20 residues long. Unmatched junction bases numbered 17, after V lost 0 bases and J lost 4 bases. CDR3 residues: CASSIDPSDGREGVADTQYF. CDR3 in DNA: TGTGCCAGTAGTATAGACCCCTCGGACGGGCGGGAGGGAGTGGCAGATACGCAGTATTTT.

The gene calls are TRBV4-3 and TRBJ2-5; 7 bases line up with TRBD2. The length of the CDR3 is 18 residues. V trimming: 0 bases; J trimming: 1 base; junction bases outside the gene matches: 11. The germline V gene encodes CDR1 LGHNA and CDR2 YSLEER. CDR3 region: CASSQDWEASGIQETQYF. CDR3 nucleotides: TGCGCCAGCAGCCAAGATTGGGAGGCTAGCGGCATCCAAGAGACCCAGTACTTC.

The chain couples TRBV30 to TRBJ2-7; no firm D call. Germline CDR1 is GTSNPN and CDR2 is SVGIG (reference sequence). This CDR3 spans 11 amino acids. V was trimmed by 0 bases and J by 5 bases, leaving 5 bases between them. The DNA of the CDR3 is TGTGCCTGGAGTGTATGGCACGAGCAGTACTTC. Translating it yields CAWSVWHEQYF.

The chain links TRBV10-3 to TRBJ2-1, with 10 bases aligning to TRBD2. The CDR3 totals 15 residues. V trimming: 4 bases; J trimming: 8 bases; junction bases outside the gene matches: 8. Germline loops: CDR1 ENHRY, CDR2 SYGVKD. The CDR3: CAISAGTSDSDEQFF. Written as DNA, the CDR3 is TGTGCCATCAGTGCCGGGACTAGCGACTCCGATGAGCAGTTCTTC.

The chain links TRBV29-1 to TRBJ2-7; 7 nucleotides align to TRBD2. CDR3 size: 14 residues. The junction had 8 bases not matched to a gene; V was cut back by 6 bases and J by 0 bases. Germline V gene data show CDR1 as SQVTM and CDR2 as ANQGSEA. CDR3 region: CSVKPRGNSYEQYF. CDR3 coding DNA: TGCAGCGTCAAACCGCGGGGGAACTCCTACGAGCAGTACTTC.

This chain connects TRBV9 to TRBJ1-5; D may be TRBD1 (6 bases). The germline V gene has CDR1 SGDLS and CDR2 YYNGEE. The CDR3 runs 15 residues. The germline V and J ends were trimmed by 0 bases and 7 bases, with 14 bases remaining between them. The CDR3 region is CASSVVGAPGQPQHF. The CDR3 DNA follows: TGTGCCAGCAGCGTAGTGGGGGCCCCTGGACAGCCCCAGCATTTT.

The V gene is TRBV2, the J gene TRBJ2-7, with TRBD2 matching over 13 bases. This CDR3 spans 15 amino acids. Germline lookup yields CDR1 SNHLY and CDR2 FYNNEI. Trimming cost V 6 bases and J 5 bases; bases outside gene matches: 7. DNA of the CDR3: TGTGCCAGCAGACTATGGACTAGCGGGAGAAACGAGCAGTACTTC. This gives the protein CASRLWTSGRNEQYF.

This chain connects TRBV4-3 to TRBJ1-2; no firm D call. The germline gives CDR1 LGHNA, CDR2 YSLEER. This CDR3 has 14 residues. Between the trimmed V and J ends, which lost 0 bases and 2 bases, there was a span of 7 bases. The CDR3 nucleotides read TGCGCCAGCAGCCAAGATGTTCAGAACTATGGCTACACCTTC. Its translation is CASSQDVQNYGYTF.

CDR3 in amino acids: CASSTSTGELFF. CDR3 DNA sequence: TGTGCCAGTAGTACCTCCACCGGGGAGCTGTTTTTT. The rearrangement joins TRBV19 to TRBJ2-2; D gene uncertain. The CDR3 loop spans 12 amino acids. The germline V gene has CDR1 LNHDA and CDR2 SQIVND (reference sequence). Between the trimmed V and J ends, which lost 4 bases and 4 bases, there was a span of 4 bases.

This chain joins TRBV6-5 and TRBJ1-2, with unresolved D. Germline V gene sequence: CDR1 MNHEY, CDR2 SVGAGI. The CDR3 sequence is 13 residues long. V was cut by 4 bases and J by 3 bases, with 9 bases left in between. The CDR3 sequence is CASSSWQYYGYTF. Written as DNA, the CDR3 is TGTGCCAGCAGTTCTTGGCAGTACTATGGCTACACCTTC.

The chain carries TRBV30 and TRBJ2-1; 9 positions match TRBD2. CDR1 and CDR2 from the germline V gene are GTSNPN and SVGIG (reference sequence). The CDR3 totals 14 residues. J gave up 4 bases and V 1 base, and 2 bases lay outside the gene matches. This CDR3 reads CAWSGLAGYNEQFF. CDR3 DNA sequence: TGTGCCTGGAGTGGGCTAGCGGGGTACAATGAGCAGTTCTTC.